The 19 T cell receptor beta chains reported below all come from one sample, sequenced in a study of T cell repertoires in breast cancer. An expanded emulsion RT-PCR with primers for all TCR V genes paired CD8+ T cell chains. A second nested PCR with blocking oligonucleotides suppressed unpaired genes. TCRdb re-derived calls from the emulsion pairing reads in MiXCR, one entry per CDR3 protein. The repertoire holds approximately 37,000 distinct CDR3 sequences, with over 40% as singletons. The sample was CD8+ T cells. The receptors were sampled from a pool of human donors with breast cancer or a healthy control (not recorded which).

This clonotype was counted only a few times. The gene calls are TRBV12-3 or TRBV12-4 and TRBJ1-2; D may be TRBD1 (5 bases). The CDR3 extends over 14 amino acids. Trimming pared 6 bases from V and 1 base from J, leaving 12 bases between. As DNA, the CDR3 is TGTGCCAGCAGGGTCGGGACGGATAACTATGGCTACACCTTC. Its translation: CASRVGTDNYGYTF.

This clonotype has just a few counts. Here the CDR3 reads CSEGARSTDTQYF. CDR3 in DNA: TGCAGTGAGGGCGCCCGGAGCACAGATACGCAGTATTTT. The rearrangement uses TRBV20-1 and TRBJ2-3; the D is unclear. This CDR3 region has 13 residues. Germline CDR1 and CDR2: DFQATT and SNEGSKA (reference sequence). V was clipped by 7 bases and J by 0 bases, with 11 bases between them.

This clonotype was seen more than once but under ten times. The rearrangement uses TRBV28 and TRBJ1-5; D is undetermined. The CDR3 extends over 15 amino acids. Between the trimmed V and J ends, which lost 3 bases and 7 bases, there was a span of 16 bases. Germline CDR1 MDHEN, CDR2 SYDVKM. The CDR3 nucleotides are TGTGCCAGCAGTTTCTCCGGCCCTCCGGCGCAGCCCCAGCATTTT. Its translation: CASSFSGPPAQPQHF.

The chain links TRBV5-1 to TRBJ1-1; 9 bases map to TRBD1. The CDR3 totals 17 residues. Germline V gives CDR1 SGHRS, CDR2 YFSETQ. V shed 5 bases and J 4 bases; nucleotides not matched to a gene: 15. CDR3 residues: CASSKTGGESEGTEAFF. CDR3 DNA sequence: TGCGCCAGCAGTAAAACAGGGGGCGAGAGCGAAGGCACTGAAGCTTTCTTT. The full variable domain, its missing parts supplied by reference TRBV5-1 and TRBJ1-1, is KAGVTQTPRYLIKTRGQQVTLSCSPISGHRSVSWYQQTPGQGLQFLFEYFSETQRNKGNFPGRFSGRQFSNSRSEMNVSTLELGDSALYLCASSKTGGESEGTEAFFGQGTRLTVV.

The table lists this clonotype with a few counts. The chain has TRBV7-2 and TRBJ1-3, with D possibly TRBD1 on 5 matching bases. From germline, CDR1 is SGHTA and CDR2 FQGNSA. Deletions cut 2 bases from V and 4 bases from J, with 18 bases between. The CDR3 loop spans 17 amino acids. The CDR3 region has the DNA TGTGCCAGCAGCTTAAGTTCCATCGGGACGGAAGGAAACACCATATATTTT. Translation: CASSLSSIGTEGNTIYF.

A note on this clonotype: This could be a read error, since a much larger clone is one nucleotide away. The chain has TRBV6-2 or TRBV6-3 and TRBJ1-1; tentatively, D is TRBD1 (6 bases). Trimming removed 7 bases at V and 11 bases at J, with 26 bases between. Germline CDR1 and CDR2: MNHEY and SVGEGT. This CDR3 is 15 amino acids long. CDR3 loop: CASTSQGITDLRAFF. The CDR3, as DNA: TGTGCCAGCACTTCCCAGGGGATTACAGACCTCCGGGCTTTCTTT.

Many counts were recorded for this clonotype. V gene TRBV4-2 combines with J gene TRBJ2-5, with no clear D. The CDR3 covers 13 residues. Germline V lookup: CDR1 LGHNA, CDR2 YNFKEQ. Trimming pared 0 bases from V and 2 bases from J, leaving 4 bases between. The CDR3 spells CASSQDVQETQYF. CDR3 bases: TGTGCCAGCAGCCAAGATGTACAAGAGACCCAGTACTTC.

This chain joins TRBV5-4 and TRBJ1-2; TRBD1 might be the D (5 bases). Germline V gene data show CDR1 as SGHNT and CDR2 as YYREEE (reference sequence). Between the trimmed V and J ends, which lost 6 bases and 2 bases, there was a span of 11 bases. The CDR3 has 13 residues. CDR3 sequence reads: CASTRDGNYGYTF. Written as DNA, the CDR3 is TGTGCCAGCACCCGGGACGGCAACTATGGCTACACCTTC.

The chain links TRBV20-1 to TRBJ1-6; D is unclear. This CDR3 is 15 amino acids long. V dropped 0 bases and J dropped 9 bases, with 15 bases sitting between them. CDR1 is DFQATT and CDR2 is SNEGSKA in the germline V gene (reference sequence). CDR3 protein: CSARDRRTSSSPLHF. In DNA, the CDR3 is TGCAGTGCTAGAGATCGCAGGACTTCAAGTTCACCCCTCCACTTT.

The chain uses TRBV9 and TRBJ2-3; a weak D match, TRBD1 (6 bases). This CDR3 spans 14 amino acids. Germline assignment: CDR1 SGDLS and CDR2 YYNGEE. The V end was cut by 5 bases, the J end by 2 bases, with 12 bases between. The CDR3 sequence is CASSGGQTTDTQYF. The CDR3 DNA is TGTGCCAGCAGTGGCGGACAGACCACAGATACGCAGTATTTT.

The rearrangement uses TRBV6-4 and TRBJ2-1, with 10 positions matching TRBD2. Per the germline V gene, CDR1 is MRHNA and CDR2 is SNTAGT. Losses at the gene ends were 8 bases for V and 9 bases for J; bases not matched to a gene: 19. The CDR3 spans 17 residues. Written as DNA, the CDR3 is TGTGCCAGCCGTACTCCGGGACTAGCGTCATCAAGGGGTGAGCAGTTCTTC. This gives the protein CASRTPGLASSRGEQFF.

Notes on this clonotype: Here the CDR3 omits its conserved ending phenylalanine or tryptophan, so a read error is the likely source. This rearrangement joins TRBV15 to TRBJ2-7; D might be TRBD2 (6 bases). Germline V lookup: CDR1 LNHNV, CDR2 YYDKDF (reference sequence). CDR3 length: 13 amino acids. Trimming took off 1 base at V and 5 bases at J, with 9 bases between the two ends. The CDR3 nucleotides are TGTGCCACCAGCAGAGGGGCTAGCGACGAGCAGTACCTC. Protein product: CATSRGASDEQYL.

This clonotype has a handful of counts. Here the CDR3 reads CASSVSTDTQYF. As DNA, the CDR3 is TGTGCCAGCAGCGTTAGCACAGATACGCAGTATTTT. V and J are TRBV9 and TRBJ2-3; D call uncertain. The length of the CDR3 is 12 residues. Germline values: CDR1 SGDLS, CDR2 YYNGEE. Between the trimmed V and J ends, which lost 2 bases and 0 bases, there was a span of 1 base.

Comment on this clonotype: A single base separates this from a much larger clone, so it may be a read error. This chain connects TRBV10-2 to TRBJ1-1; D is undetermined. The CDR3 loop spans 13 amino acids. The germline gives CDR1 WSHSY, CDR2 SAAADI. The CDR3 spells CASSHIQIAEALF. DNA of the CDR3: TGCGCCAGCAGTCACATCCAGATCGCTGAAGCTCTCTTT.

This clonotype was detected only once. The J gene is TRBJ1-2, the V gene TRBV20-1, with D possibly matching TRBD1 (5 bases). The CDR3 loop spans 13 amino acids. Trimming cost V 4 bases and J 4 bases, with 13 bases left between them. The germline V gene has CDR1 DFQATT and CDR2 SNEGSKA (reference sequence). The CDR3 sequence: CSATRGPSYGYTF. The CDR3 region has the DNA TGCAGTGCTACTAGGGGTCCATCCTATGGCTACACCTTC.

CDR3 in DNA: TGTGCCAGCAGCCAGTTGGGGTCTAGCACAGATACGCAGTATTTT. This translates into CASSQLGSSTDTQYF. The V call is TRBV14, the J call TRBJ2-3; unclear D gene. The CDR3 spans 15 residues. V shed 3 bases and J shed 0 bases, with 10 bases lying between them. The germline V gene encodes CDR1 SGHDN and CDR2 FVKESK.

This sequence joins TRBV7-6 and TRBJ2-1, with a possible D match to TRBD2 (6 bases). CDR1 SGHVS and CDR2 FNYEAQ come from the germline V gene. Between the trimmed V and J ends, which lost 1 base and 3 bases, there was a span of 10 bases. This CDR3 is built from 15 residues. This chain's CDR3 is CASSLGGGDYNEQFF. In DNA, the CDR3 is TGTGCCAGCAGCTTAGGAGGCGGGGACTACAATGAGCAGTTCTTC.

As to this clonotype: A much larger clone sits a single nucleotide away, making a read error possible. The V and J genes are TRBV25-1 and TRBJ2-3; 11 bases fit TRBD1. The CDR3 sequence is 17 residues long. The V segment lost 6 bases and the J segment 1 base; nucleotides outside the gene matches: 9. Germline V gene sequence: CDR1 MGHDK, CDR2 SYGVNS. The CDR3 here is CASSPTEGQGGTDTQYF. CDR3 coding DNA: TGTGCCAGCAGCCCAACCGAGGGACAGGGGGGCACAGATACGCAGTATTTT.

The chain recombines TRBV20-1 with TRBJ1-5; D might be TRBD1 (5 bases). The germline V gene has CDR1 DFQATT and CDR2 SNEGSKA (reference sequence). Trimming took 5 bases from V and 5 from J, leaving 16 bases between them. The CDR3 runs 14 residues. The CDR3 sequence: CSASTRGGYQPQHF. CDR3 in DNA: TGCAGTGCTTCTACCCGGGGCGGCTATCAGCCCCAGCATTTT.